The sequence of this TCR beta chain was determined in a study of T cell changes during pregnancy in multiple sclerosis. The method was immunoSEQ multiplex PCR; TCRdb's version includes in-frame clones alone and lacks a portion of them. The data show 52,000 or so clones, just under 90% seen once. The CDR3 covers 17 residues. The J segment lost 7 bases and the V segment lost 4 bases, leaving 15 bases of the junction unmatched. Per germline, CDR1 SGHDT and CDR2 YYEEEE. The sample consisted of CD4+ T cells from peripheral blood mononuclear cells, taken in the first trimester of pregnancy. The receptor comes from a female donor with multiple sclerosis, enrolled in a pregnancy study. This chain links TRBV5-6 with TRBJ2-2; 8 nucleotides match TRBD1. The CDR3, as DNA: TGTGCCAGCAGCCACATTAGCCGGACAGGGACTGGCGGGGAGCTGTTTTTT. Translating it yields CASSHISRTGTGGELFF.